These 14 T cell receptor beta chains share one sample of origin, sequenced in a study of cytomegalovirus exposure and HLA in healthy donors (dated by TCRdb to 2015 to 2018). The receptor library was made with the immunoSEQ multiplex PCR assay. The multiplex PCR relied on a mix of 60 forward primers for TCR Vbeta segments and 13 reverse primers for TCR Jbeta segments. Not all clones reach the TCRdb copy of this immuneACCESS table, which keeps in-frame sequences only. Checked studies attribute under half of the gap to unresolved V genes and leave the rest unexplained. Recorded for this sample are over 120,000 clones; 70% of them occurred a single time. Together, the top ten hold around 1.9% of the sample. Sequences were obtained from PBMCs. The receptors stem from an older woman in good health and CMV-seropositive.

The chain is built from TRBV6-5 and TRBJ1-1; D is unclear. Trimming cost V 5 bases and J 8 bases, with 18 bases left between them. The CDR3 totals 14 residues. Germline lookup yields CDR1 MNHEY and CDR2 SVGAGI. The CDR3, as DNA: TGTGCCAGCAGTCACGATTCAGTCAGGATGGAAGCTTTCTTT. Protein sequence: CASSHDSVRMEAFF.

This clone was seen only once. The rearrangement joins TRBV2 to TRBJ1-1; the match to TRBD1 covers 8 bases. V lost 10 bases and J lost 1; bases outside the gene matches: 5. CDR1 SNHLY and CDR2 FYNNEI come from the germline V gene. CDR3 length: 13 residues. The CDR3 reads CATTGAGNTEAFF. In DNA form, the CDR3 reads TGTGCCACGACAGGGGCAGGGAACACTGAAGCTTTCTTT.

The J gene is TRBJ1-2, the V gene TRBV19; no clear D. This CDR3 is 12 amino acids long. V lost 2 bases, J lost 5 bases, and 6 bases lay in between. Germline CDR1 and CDR2: LNHDA and SQIVND (reference sequence). In DNA, the CDR3 is TGTGCCAGTAGTATAAAGCCGTATGGCTACACCTTC. Translated, it gives CASSIKPYGYTF.

CDR3 nucleotides: TGCGCCAGCAGCCAAGATCCGGGACTAGCGGGACGGGAGCAGTACTTC. It specifies CASSQDPGLAGREQYF. The V gene is TRBV4-1, the J gene TRBJ2-7, with TRBD2 identical over 13 bases. Per the germline V gene, CDR1 is MGHRA and CDR2 is YSYEKL. The V and J ends lost 0 bases and 7 bases, in that order; junction bases with no gene match: 6. There are 16 residues in the CDR3.

This chain joins TRBV7-9 and TRBJ1-5; D is unresolved. Germline V gene lookup returns CDR1 SEHNR and CDR2 FQNEAQ (reference sequence). V lost 6 bases, J lost 4 bases, and 7 bases lay in between. This CDR3 is 12 amino acids long. CDR3 sequence (DNA): TGTGCCAGCAGTCTAAAAAATCAGCCCCAGCATTTT. Translation: CASSLKNQPQHF. The full variable domain, with the rest looked up from reference TRBV7-9 and TRBJ1-5, is DTGVSQNPRHKITKRGQNVTFRCDPISEHNRLYWYRQTLGQGPEFLTYFQNEAQLEKSRLLSDRFSAERPKGSFSTLEIQRTEQGDSAMYLCASSLKNQPQHFGDGTRLSIL.

This chain uses TRBV9 with TRBJ1-2; TRBD1 might be the D (6 bases). The V gene lost 0 bases and the J gene lost 5 bases, with 8 bases spanning the gap. The CDR3 extends over 13 amino acids. CDR1 is SGDLS and CDR2 is YYNGEE in the germline V gene. Written as DNA, the CDR3 is TGTGCCAGCAGCGTAGAGGACAGATATGGCTACACCTTC. Translation: CASSVEDRYGYTF.

There are a few counts of this clone. The J gene is TRBJ1-5, the V gene TRBV6-5, with 7 bases identical to TRBD1. This CDR3 region has 14 residues. J was trimmed by 7 bases and V by 6 bases; bases with no gene match: 9. Germline V gene lookup returns CDR1 MNHEY and CDR2 SVGAGI. CDR3 residues: CASRPWRGQQPQHF. CDR3 in DNA: TGTGCCAGCAGGCCCTGGAGGGGGCAACAGCCCCAGCATTTT.

The chain recombines TRBV6-5 with TRBJ2-7; possible D gene TRBD1, 6 bases. V dropped 5 bases and J dropped 0 bases, with 8 bases sitting between them. Germline CDR1 and CDR2: MNHEY and SVGAGI. This CDR3 is 13 amino acids long. This CDR3 reads CASSRDISYEQYF. In nucleotides, the CDR3 is TGTGCCAGCAGTCGGGACATCTCCTACGAGCAGTACTTC.

This clone was found a few times. The V call is TRBV2, the J call TRBJ1-1, with 8 bases that match TRBD1. This CDR3 contains 14 residues. Germline V gene sequence: CDR1 SNHLY, CDR2 FYNNEI. V lost 5 bases to trimming and J lost 5 bases; unmatched junction nucleotides: 7. This CDR3 is CASSTDRGGTEAFF. Written as DNA, the CDR3 is TGTGCCAGCAGTACTGACAGGGGTGGAACTGAAGCTTTCTTT.

V gene TRBV6-5 combines with J gene TRBJ2-1, with D unclear. Trimming left V 4 bases short and J 9 bases short, with 10 bases between. CDR3 length: 12 residues. Germline-derived CDR1 and CDR2 are MNHEY and SVGAGI. CDR3 DNA: TGTGCCAGCAGTTCCCTAGGTCGTGAGCAGTTCTTC. Translation: CASSSLGREQFF.

The rearrangement uses TRBV5-1 and TRBJ2-3; D may be TRBD2 (5 bases). Germline values: CDR1 SGHRS, CDR2 YFSETQ. The CDR3 has 13 residues. V lost 3 bases to trimming and J lost 6 bases, with 11 bases between them. CDR3 DNA sequence: TGCGCCAGCAGCTCGAATACTAGGGATACGCAGTATTTT. It is translated as CASSSNTRDTQYF.

This clone has more than one count but fewer than ten. The V and J genes are TRBV5-1 and TRBJ2-7; possible D gene TRBD2, 6 bases. This CDR3 comprises 15 residues. Trimming removed 4 bases from V and 7 bases from J, with 21 bases in between. Germline CDR1 is SGHRS and CDR2 is YFSETQ. This CDR3 is CASSPAGWQGGEQYF. DNA of the CDR3: TGCGCCAGCAGCCCCGCCGGGTGGCAGGGAGGTGAGCAGTACTTC.

This clone was detected only once. The V gene is TRBV7-9, the J gene TRBJ2-7, with TRBD2 matching 8 bases. The germline V gene has CDR1 SEHNR and CDR2 FQNEAQ (reference sequence). V shed 5 bases and J 4 bases; nucleotides not matched to a gene: 7. The CDR3 has 14 residues. CDR3 amino acids: CASSQTGGPYEQYF. CDR3 coding DNA: TGTGCCAGCAGCCAGACGGGAGGGCCTTACGAGCAGTACTTC.

V is TRBV19 and J is TRBJ1-5; TRBD1 aligns across 7 bases. CDR1 is LNHDA and CDR2 is SQIVND in the germline V gene (reference sequence). The CDR3 consists of 15 residues. Trimming removed 11 bases from V and 6 bases from J; junction bases left unmatched: 16. DNA for the CDR3: TGTGCCGATCATCAGGGGGTCCTCATTTGTCAGCCCCAGCATTTT. Residues: CADHQGVLICQPQHF.